Shown below are 26 T cell receptor beta chains from a single sample sequenced in a study of blood T cells in healthy people across ages. Together with a sample-barcoded 5' primer, a J-beta primer mix was included in a second PCR lasting 7 to 11 cycles. TCRdb fed the 5' RACE reads into MiXCR, producing one record per CDR3 protein. The table has about 780,000 distinct CDR3 sequences, around 62% seen once. Sequenced input: blood. These receptors were taken from a man under 40 in good health.

In this sample, this clonotype turned up once. A much bigger clone sits one base away, suggesting this may be a read error. The rearrangement joins TRBV5-1 to TRBJ1-2, with unresolved D. CDR1 and CDR2 from the germline V gene are SGHRS and YFSETQ. This CDR3 region has 13 residues. Trimming left V 6 bases short and J 3 bases short, with 12 bases between. CDR3 nucleotides: TGCGCCAGCAAGCCCAACGAAGACTATGGCTACACCTTC. It is translated as CASKPNEDYGYTF.

This chain connects TRBV7-9 to TRBJ2-1; no firm D call. The DNA end is more similar to TRBJ2-7, so the J call may be wrong. In germline, CDR1 is SEHNR, CDR2 FQNEAQ (reference sequence). The CDR3 runs 13 residues. The CDR3 region is CASSLGPVREQYF. CDR3 sequence (DNA): TGTGCCAGCAGCTTAGGACCGGTCCGTGAGCAGTACTTC.

V and J are TRBV20-1 and TRBJ2-1, with 8 positions matching TRBD2. Germline values: CDR1 DFQATT, CDR2 SNEGSKA (reference sequence). This CDR3 is 13 amino acids long. V lost 1 base and J lost 8; bases outside the gene matches: 4. In DNA, the CDR3 is TGCAGTGCTAGAGGGGCTAGCGGGTATGAGCAGTTCTTC. Residues: CSARGASGYEQFF.

V is TRBV9 and J is TRBJ2-6; perhaps TRBD2 as D (6 bases). V dropped 1 base and J dropped 0 bases, with 14 bases sitting between them. CDR1 and CDR2 from the germline V gene are SGDLS and YYNGEE. This CDR3 has 18 residues. As DNA, the CDR3 is TGTGCCAGCAGCGTAAAGATGGGAGGAGGCTCTGGGGCCAACGTCCTGACTTTC. Translating gives CASSVKMGGGSGANVLTF. Full variable domain (remainder filled in from reference TRBV9 and TRBJ2-6): DSGVTQTPKHLITATGQRVTLRCSPRSGDLSVYWYQQSLDQGLQFLIQYYNGEERAKGNILERFSAQQFPDLHSELNLSSLELGDSALYFCASSVKMGGGSGANVLTFGAGSRLTVL.

This clonotype was observed a few times. The chain is built from TRBV4-3 and TRBJ2-1; 11 bases are a match to TRBD1. V dropped 2 bases and J dropped 9; count of bases not matched to a gene: 6. The CDR3 is 15 residues long. In germline, CDR1 is LGHNA, CDR2 YSLEER. In nucleotides, the CDR3 is TGCGCCAGCAGCCAACCGGGACAGGGGGTCGGTGAGCAGTTCTTC. This translates into CASSQPGQGVGEQFF.

The rearrangement uses TRBV5-6 and TRBJ2-5; either TRBD1 or TRBD2 may supply D (7 bases each). Germline CDR1 reads SGHDT; CDR2 reads YYEEEE. V lost 4 bases and J 12 bases, leaving 19 bases between the germline ends. This CDR3 contains 13 residues. CDR3 sequence reads: CASSIRGGRVEYF. CDR3 nucleotides: TGTGCCAGCAGCATCAGGGGGGGCCGGGTAGAGTACTTC. Looking up the rest from reference TRBV5-6 and TRBJ2-5 gives the full variable domain: DAGVTQSPTHLIKTRGQQVTLRCSPKSGHDTVSWYQQALGQGPQFIFQYYEEEERQRGNFPDRFSGHQFPNYSSELNVNALLLGDSALYLCASSIRGGRVEYFGPGTRLLVL.

V usage is TRBV20-1 and J usage is TRBJ1-4, with D tentatively TRBD1 (6 bases). From germline, CDR1 is DFQATT and CDR2 SNEGSKA (reference sequence). This CDR3 is 16 amino acids long. Deletions cut 0 bases from V and 8 bases from J, with 19 bases between. CDR3 coding DNA: TGCAGTGCTAGAGATCGTGGGGCGGAGGGGGTCGAAAAACTGTTTTTT. Protein product: CSARDRGAEGVEKLFF.

J is TRBJ2-7 and V is TRBV3-1; TRBD2 might be the D (5 bases). The germline V and J ends were trimmed by 4 bases and 0 bases, with 7 bases remaining between them. The CDR3 covers 13 residues. Germline loops: CDR1 LGHDT, CDR2 YNNKEL (reference sequence). For the CDR3, the DNA is TGTGCCAGCAGCCGAAGCGGCTCCTACGAGCAGTACTTC. Translation gives CASSRSGSYEQYF.

The chain couples TRBV7-2 to TRBJ2-5; the D gene is possibly TRBD2 (5 bases). In germline, CDR1 is SGHTA, CDR2 FQGNSA. V was clipped by 5 bases and J by 7 bases, with 17 bases between them. The length of the CDR3 is 14 residues. CDR3 protein: CASSPLRGSATQYF. The CDR3 DNA reads as TGTGCCAGCAGCCCCCTCCGGGGAAGTGCGACCCAGTACTTC.

This clonotype appeared a few times. This sequence joins TRBV10-3 and TRBJ2-4; D may correspond to TRBD1 or TRBD2 (6 bases each). The CDR3 contains 18 residues. Per the germline V gene, CDR1 is ENHRY and CDR2 is SYGVKD. V was shortened by 3 bases and J by 0 bases, with 18 bases between the two germline ends. CDR3 in amino acids: CAISDGGGILLAKNIQYF. The DNA for the CDR3 is TGTGCCATCAGTGACGGAGGGGGGATCCTTCTAGCCAAAAACATTCAGTACTTC.

About this clonotype: At one of its ends the junction is not consistent with the germline gene, which may arise from a read error. The CDR3 region is CASSEWTVNYEQYF. The CDR3 DNA sequence: TGTGCTAGCAGTGAGTGGACCGTTAACTACGAGCAGTACTTC. V and J are TRBV6-1 and TRBJ2-4, with D uncertain. With the DNA end fitting TRBJ2-7 better, the J assignment may be wrong. CDR3 length: 14 residues. Per germline, CDR1 MNHNS and CDR2 SASEGT.

The chain couples TRBV27 to TRBJ2-3, with 7 bases matching TRBD1. Trimming at V came to 6 bases and at J to 5 bases, leaving 5 bases not matched to a gene. Germline values: CDR1 MNHEY, CDR2 SMNVEV (reference sequence). The CDR3 contains 13 residues. CDR3 bases: TGTGCCAGCAGGAGGGGGCAGATAGATACGCAGTATTTT. This translates into CASRRGQIDTQYF.

This clonotype was picked up one time. The junction shows a germline mismatch at one end, possibly a read error. The chain couples TRBV20-1 to TRBJ1-5; 8 bases line up with TRBD1. This CDR3 region has 18 residues. CDR1 and CDR2 from the germline V gene are DFQATT and SNEGSKA (reference sequence). The CDR3 DNA sequence: TGCAGTGCTAGATCGCGGGACAGGCGAGCAGATAGCAATCAACCCCAGCATTTT. Protein sequence: CSARSRDRRADSNQPQHF.

The chain recombines TRBV10-3 with TRBJ2-1; D not resolved. Germline V gene lookup returns CDR1 ENHRY and CDR2 SYGVKD. V was clipped by 0 bases and J by 4 bases, with 7 bases between them. CDR3 length: 14 amino acids. In DNA, the CDR3 is TGTGCCATCAGTGAGTCGGCCCTTTACAATGAGCAGTTCTTC. This codes for CAISESALYNEQFF.

The rearrangement uses TRBV7-9 and TRBJ2-1, with 10 bases lining up with TRBD2. Germline trimming cut 3 bases from V and 7 bases from J; bases unmatched to any gene: 3. CDR3 length: 14 residues. The germline V gene encodes CDR1 SEHNR and CDR2 FQNEAQ (reference sequence). Here the CDR3 reads CASSLASGGNEQFF. As DNA, the CDR3 is TGTGCCAGCAGCTTGGCTAGCGGGGGAAATGAGCAGTTCTTC.

The chain links TRBV4-3 to TRBJ1-2; 7 bases agree with TRBD1. Looked up from germline, CDR1 is LGHNA and CDR2 is YSLEER. CDR3 size: 17 residues. Unmatched junction bases numbered 12, after V lost 0 bases and J lost 5 bases. The chain's CDR3 is CASSQDRGDSHRYGYTF. The DNA for the CDR3 is TGCGCCAGCAGCCAAGATCGGGGGGACAGCCATAGGTATGGCTACACCTTC.

The chain has TRBV27 and TRBJ2-2, with 9 bases lining up with TRBD2. The CDR3 sequence is 15 residues long. Germline values: CDR1 MNHEY, CDR2 SMNVEV (reference sequence). V lost 7 bases and J lost 6; bases outside the gene matches: 9. CDR3 DNA sequence: TGTGCCAGCAAGAGAAGGGCTAGCGGGGCCGGGGAGCTGTTTTTT. The encoded protein is CASKRRASGAGELFF.

A few counts support this clonotype. The rearrangement links TRBV6-5 to TRBJ2-4; TRBD1 or TRBD2 may be the D gene (5 bases each). The V end lost 0 bases, the J end lost 0 bases, and 9 bases lay between the germline ends. Per the germline V gene, CDR1 is MNHEY and CDR2 is SVGAGI. The CDR3 loop spans 16 amino acids. The chain's CDR3 is CASSYSGDLAKNIQYF. The CDR3 coding sequence is TGTGCCAGCAGTTACTCGGGGGATTTAGCCAAAAACATTCAGTACTTC.

The CDR3 is CSANDRGQGIQYF. In DNA, the CDR3 is TGCAGTGCTAACGACAGGGGACAGGGCATTCAGTACTTC. V and J are TRBV20-1 and TRBJ2-4, with TRBD1 identical over 9 bases. The germline V gene has CDR1 DFQATT and CDR2 SNEGSKA (reference sequence). The CDR3 extends over 13 amino acids. J gave up 9 bases and V 4 bases, and 7 bases lay outside the gene matches.

The genes are TRBV20-1 and TRBJ2-1, with D possibly being TRBD2 (6 bases). The CDR3 covers 15 residues. Germline CDR1 and CDR2: DFQATT and SNEGSKA (reference sequence). With 5 bases removed from V and 5 bases from J, the gap between germline ends came to 19 bases. The CDR3 reads CSAAARDSYNNEQFF. CDR3 bases: TGCAGTGCTGCGGCCCGGGACTCGTATAACAATGAGCAGTTCTTC.

CDR3 DNA sequence: TGTGCCAGCAGCCCACTAGCTCTATTCGCGGGGGGGGACTACAATGAGCAGTTCTTC. Protein product: CASSPLALFAGGDYNEQFF. The genes are TRBV7-9 and TRBJ2-1, with 9 bases fitting TRBD2. Germline loops: CDR1 SEHNR, CDR2 FQNEAQ (reference sequence). V trimming: 5 bases; J trimming: 3 bases; junction bases outside the gene matches: 17. The CDR3 runs 19 residues.

This clonotype was counted at least ten times. The chain couples TRBV7-3 to TRBJ2-1, with 9 positions matching TRBD1. Germline V gives CDR1 SGHTA, CDR2 FQGTGA. The V and J ends lost 5 bases and 1 base, in that order; junction bases with no gene match: 3. The CDR3 contains 15 residues. CDR3 sequence: CASSAGQGSYNEQFF. As DNA, the CDR3 is TGTGCCAGCAGCGCCGGACAGGGGTCCTACAATGAGCAGTTCTTC.

This chain joins TRBV7-2 and TRBJ1-6, with D possibly being TRBD1 (6 bases). Germline V CDR1 and CDR2: SGHTA, FQGNSA. Trimming removed 5 bases at V and 9 bases at J, with 17 bases between. The CDR3 totals 15 residues. The CDR3 coding sequence is TGTGCCAGCAGCCCGACCTGGTCGGGGGCTTCACCCCTCCACTTT. As protein: CASSPTWSGASPLHF.

This clonotype has more than one count but fewer than ten. V usage is TRBV5-1 and J usage is TRBJ1-4; D unresolved. Germline CDR1 reads SGHRS; CDR2 reads YFSETQ. V lost 0 bases to trimming and J lost 8 bases, with 11 bases between them. The length of the CDR3 is 14 residues. In DNA, the CDR3 is TGCGCCAGCAGCTTGGGTCAGAGTAGAGAAAAACTGTTTTTT. Protein product: CASSLGQSREKLFF.

The chain is built from TRBV4-3 and TRBJ2-3, with D unresolved. The CDR3 is made up of 15 amino acids. Germline-derived CDR1 and CDR2 are LGHNA and YSLEER. The V and J ends lost 0 bases and 7 bases respectively, with 14 bases between them. Here the CDR3 reads CASSQDWGPLYTQYF. The CDR3, as DNA: TGCGCCAGCAGCCAAGATTGGGGTCCGCTCTATACGCAGTATTTT.

The genes are TRBV5-1 and TRBJ2-7; TRBD1 or TRBD2 may be the D gene (6 bases each). CDR3 length equals 14 residues. The V and J ends lost 4 bases and 2 bases respectively, with 13 bases between them. From germline, CDR1 is SGHRS and CDR2 YFSETQ. Written as DNA, the CDR3 is TGCGCCAGCAGCGGTGGGGGGCTTGCCTACGAGCAGTACTTC. Translated, it gives CASSGGGLAYEQYF.